Shown below are 19 T cell receptor beta chains from a single sample sequenced in a study of T cell changes during pregnancy in multiple sclerosis. Assay: immunoSEQ multiplex PCR; the TCRdb copy retains only in-frame clones and omits some. The table lists around 96,000 clones, roughly 91% of them singletons. The sequenced sample was peripheral blood, obtained in the first trimester of pregnancy. These receptors all stem from a female donor with multiple sclerosis, enrolled in a pregnancy study.

V and J are TRBV6-5 and TRBJ1-4, with 9 bases lining up with TRBD1. The CDR3 contains 14 residues. Germline V gene sequence: CDR1 MNHEY, CDR2 SVGAGI. The V segment lost 5 bases and the J segment 4 bases; nucleotides outside the gene matches: 2. The DNA for the CDR3 is TGTGCCAGCAGTAAGGGACAGGGTAATGAAAAACTGTTTTTT. It is translated as CASSKGQGNEKLFF.

About this clone itself: One junction end does not reproduce the germline sequence, and a read error may be involved. The chain couples TRBV29-1 to TRBJ2-1; 11 bases map to TRBD1. In germline, CDR1 is SQVTM, CDR2 ANQGSEA. The CDR3 is 9 amino acids. CDR3 coding DNA: TGCAGCGTGGACAGGGGGCCTGTCTTC. Protein: CSVDRGPVF.

The chain is built from TRBV19 and TRBJ1-4, with D perhaps TRBD1 (5 bases). Germline CDR1 reads LNHDA; CDR2 reads SQIVND (reference sequence). Trimming shortened V by 3 bases and J by 14 bases, and 13 bases separated the two germline ends. The CDR3 extends over 12 amino acids. For the CDR3, the DNA is TGTGCCAGTAGTATTGGGGCTAGTGGGCTGTTTTTT. It codes for CASSIGASGLFF.

This chain connects TRBV6-5 to TRBJ2-1, with D perhaps matching TRBD2 (6 bases). Germline CDR1 MNHEY, CDR2 SVGAGI. The CDR3 contains 13 residues. V was clipped by 0 bases and J by 12 bases, with 12 bases between them. The CDR3 DNA follows: TGTGCCAGCAGTTACTCGTCATCCGGGGGGCAGTTCTTC. It is translated as CASSYSSSGGQFF.

On this clone: Additional DNA sequences in this sample encode the identical CDR3. The J gene is TRBJ2-1, the V gene TRBV6-4; 11 bases agree with TRBD2. With V trimmed by 3 bases and J by 4 bases, 2 bases remained unmatched. The CDR3 is made up of 15 amino acids. Per the germline V gene, CDR1 is MRHNA and CDR2 is SNTAGT. CDR3 region: CASSDSGGAYNEQFF. DNA of the CDR3: TGTGCCAGCAGTGATAGCGGGGGGGCTTACAATGAGCAGTTCTTC.

The rearrangement uses TRBV29-1 and TRBJ1-2, with 7 bases matching TRBD1. V shed 7 bases and J 7 bases; nucleotides not matched to a gene: 15. The CDR3 consists of 14 residues. Germline V gene sequence: CDR1 SQVTM, CDR2 ANQGSEA. CDR3 coding DNA: TGCAGCGCCTCGAGGACAGGCTATCGGACTGGCTACACCTTC. Translation gives CSASRTGYRTGYTF.

CDR3 sequence (DNA): TGTGCCAGCAGCCCTCAACCCCCGGACAGGGATCGCACCACTGAAGCTTTCTTT. It translates to CASSPQPPDRDRTTEAFF. The V gene is TRBV14, the J gene TRBJ1-1; 8 positions match TRBD1. The CDR3 is 18 residues long. CDR1 and CDR2 (germline): SGHDN, FVKESK. Losses at the gene ends were 4 bases for V and 4 bases for J; bases not matched to a gene: 17.

The chain carries TRBV10-3 and TRBJ1-3; D unclear. Germline V gene sequence: CDR1 ENHRY, CDR2 SYGVKD. The CDR3 is 15 amino acids. V was pared by 0 bases and J by 2 bases, with 8 bases between. The CDR3 is CAISESLAAGNTIYF. The CDR3 nucleotides read TGTGCCATCAGTGAGTCGTTGGCAGCTGGAAACACCATATATTTT.

The CDR3 here is CASSPPNQGTGFPGELFF. DNA of the CDR3: TGTGCCAGCAGCCCACCCAACCAGGGGACAGGGTTCCCCGGGGAGCTGTTTTTT. The gene calls are TRBV7-9 and TRBJ2-2; 9 bases map to TRBD1. The trim removed 5 bases at V and 6 bases at J, leaving 16 bases unmatched. This CDR3 has 18 amino acids. Looked up from germline, CDR1 is SEHNR and CDR2 is FQNEAQ (reference sequence).

The rearrangement joins TRBV6-5 to TRBJ2-7; weak D call: TRBD1 (5 bases). The CDR3 covers 11 residues. V shed 2 bases and J shed 6 bases, with 5 bases lying between them. Germline CDR1 and CDR2: MNHEY and SVGAGI. This CDR3 is CASSYTGEQYF. DNA for the CDR3: TGTGCCAGCAGTTACACAGGCGAGCAGTACTTC.

The chain uses TRBV27 and TRBJ1-5; D call uncertain. This CDR3 has 15 amino acids. The germline V and J ends were trimmed by 2 bases and 2 bases, with 10 bases remaining between them. In germline, CDR1 is MNHEY, CDR2 SMNVEV (reference sequence). CDR3 DNA: TGTGCCAGCAGTTTAACGTTGGCAGGCAATCAGCCCCAGCATTTT. The encoded protein is CASSLTLAGNQPQHF.

The chain links TRBV7-6 to TRBJ2-1, with D unresolved. Germline V gene data show CDR1 as SGHVS and CDR2 as FNYEAQ. The CDR3 has 12 amino acids. Trimming shortened V by 2 bases and J by 9 bases, and 8 bases separated the two germline ends. For the CDR3, the DNA is TGTGCCAGCAGCTTAAGTTCCGGTGAGCAGTTCTTC. Encoded protein: CASSLSSGEQFF.

CDR3 in amino acids: CASSRGPNTEAFF. CDR3 nucleotide sequence: TGTGCCAGCTCAAGGGGTCCGAACACTGAAGCTTTCTTT. This sequence joins TRBV9 and TRBJ1-1; possibly TRBD1 for D (5 bases). V shed 7 bases and J shed 1 base, with 11 bases lying between them. Germline V lookup: CDR1 SGDLS, CDR2 YYNGEE. The CDR3 is 13 amino acids.

The genes are TRBV7-9 and TRBJ2-5, with D perhaps matching TRBD1 (5 bases). V lost 1 base and J lost 5, with 17 bases in between. From germline, CDR1 is SEHNR and CDR2 FQNEAQ (reference sequence). The CDR3 totals 16 residues. The CDR3 nucleotides are TGTGCCAGCAGCTTAGGGGTGACAGCCTTCGGGGAGACCCAGTACTTC. Translated, it gives CASSLGVTAFGETQYF.

V usage is TRBV10-3 and J usage is TRBJ1-4; 9 bases line up with TRBD1. Trimming removed 4 bases from V and 7 bases from J; junction bases left unmatched: 7. CDR3 length: 15 residues. CDR1 is ENHRY, CDR2 SYGVKD, per germline. This CDR3 reads CAISATGGGSEKLFF. CDR3 DNA sequence: TGTGCCATCAGTGCCACAGGGGGCGGAAGTGAAAAACTGTTTTTT.

The chain carries TRBV4-1 and TRBJ1-5; 8 bases agree with TRBD1. This CDR3 comprises 16 residues. Germline trimming cut 4 bases from V and 5 bases from J; bases unmatched to any gene: 10. The V gene's germline CDR1 is MGHRA and CDR2 YSYEKL. In DNA, the CDR3 is TGCGCCAGCAGCCCTACTGACAGGGGTGAGGATCAGCCCCAGCATTTT. Translated, it gives CASSPTDRGEDQPQHF.

About this clone: The junction differs from germline at one of its ends, possibly a read error. The chain combines TRBV6-1 with TRBJ1-5, with a weak D call TRBD1 (5 bases). Germline loops: CDR1 MNHNS, CDR2 SASEGT. The CDR3 length is 15 residues. The CDR3: CASSEVTGRAISPSF. The CDR3 DNA is TGTGCCAGCAGTGAAGTTACAGGTCGAGCAATCAGCCCCAGCTTT.

This clone was found once. V gene TRBV13 combines with J gene TRBJ2-7; D is unclear. Germline V gene lookup returns CDR1 PRHDT and CDR2 FYEKMQ (reference sequence). V was shortened by 1 base and J by 0 bases, with 10 bases between the two germline ends. This CDR3 has 15 amino acids. DNA for the CDR3: TGTGCCAGCAGCTTAGCAGGATTAAGCTCCTACGAGCAGTACTTC. Translated: CASSLAGLSSYEQYF.

The V call is TRBV18, the J call TRBJ1-1; 7 positions agree with TRBD1. The CDR3 runs 12 residues. Trimming cost V 2 bases and J 8 bases; bases outside gene matches: 2. Germline V gene data show CDR1 as KGHSH and CDR2 as LQKENI. CDR3: CASSPKDREAFF. In DNA, the CDR3 is TGTGCCAGCTCACCAAAGGACAGGGAAGCTTTCTTT. Full variable domain (outside the CDR3, taken from reference TRBV18 and TRBJ1-1): NAGVMQNPRHLVRRRGQEARLRCSPMKGHSHVYWYRQLPEEGLKFMVYLQKENIIDESGMPKERFSAEFPKEGPSILRIQQVVRGDSAAYFCASSPKDREAFFGQGTRLTVV.